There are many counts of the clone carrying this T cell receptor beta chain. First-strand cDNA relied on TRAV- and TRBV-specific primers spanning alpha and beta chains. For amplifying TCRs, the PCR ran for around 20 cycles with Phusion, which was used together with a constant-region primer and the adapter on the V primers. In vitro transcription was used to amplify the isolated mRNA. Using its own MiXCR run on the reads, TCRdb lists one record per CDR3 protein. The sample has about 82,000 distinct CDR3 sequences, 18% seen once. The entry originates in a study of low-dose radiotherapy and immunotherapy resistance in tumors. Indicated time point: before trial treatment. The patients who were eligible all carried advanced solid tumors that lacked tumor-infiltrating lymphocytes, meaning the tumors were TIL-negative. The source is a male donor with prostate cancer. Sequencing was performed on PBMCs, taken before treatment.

CDR3 in DNA: TGTGCCACCAGTGAGGGAGGTCGGGAAGCTTTCTTT. Its translation: CATSEGGREAFF. The chain uses TRBV24-1 and TRBJ1-1; no clear D. The CDR3 runs 12 residues. Germline CDR1 KGHDR, CDR2 SFDVKD. V was clipped by 4 bases and J by 8 bases, with 10 bases between them.